The 12 T cell receptor beta chains presented below share a single source sample, sequenced in a study of control samples from healthy donors and cancer patients. The data were produced by immunoSEQ multiplex PCR, yet TCRdb's version contains in-frame clones alone and is incomplete. The sample lists some 90,000 clones, about 88% occurring once. Source material: blood. These receptors originate from a woman between 50 and 59 years old in good health.

The chain carries TRBV28 and TRBJ2-5; 8 positions match TRBD1. This CDR3 region has 15 residues. With V trimmed by 2 bases and J by 2 bases, 4 bases remained unmatched. From germline, CDR1 is MDHEN and CDR2 SYDVKM. The CDR3 DNA follows: TGTGCCAGCAGTTTAAGTGGGACAGGACAAGAGACCCAGTACTTC. Translation: CASSLSGTGQETQYF.

The chain carries TRBV27 and TRBJ1-1, with no clear D. The CDR3 spans 13 residues. Trimming took off 0 bases at V and 4 bases at J, with 6 bases between the two ends. The germline CDR1 and CDR2 sequences are MNHEY and SMNVEV (reference sequence). CDR3 in amino acids: CASSLSLGTEAFF. The CDR3 DNA follows: TGTGCCAGCAGTTTATCATTGGGCACTGAAGCTTTCTTT.

Details on this clone: Additional DNA sequences in this sample encode the identical CDR3. V and J are TRBV3-1 (or the pseudogene TRBV3-2) and TRBJ2-2; D gene unclear. The CDR3 is 12 amino acids. In germline, CDR1 is LGHDT, CDR2 YNNKEL (reference sequence). Trimming cost V 2 bases and J 2 bases, with 0 bases left between them. This CDR3 is CASSQNTGELFF. The CDR3 region has the DNA TGTGCCAGCAGCCAAAACACCGGGGAGCTGTTTTTT.

The CDR3 spells CASSPGASGSQETQYF. The CDR3 nucleotides are TGTGCCAGCAGCCCAGGGGCTAGCGGGAGCCAAGAGACCCAGTACTTC. The rearrangement uses TRBV11-3 and TRBJ2-5; 10 nucleotides line up with TRBD2. The ends lost 5 bases at V and 1 base at J; junction bases unmatched: 7. The CDR3 is 16 residues long. Germline CDR1 is SGHNT and CDR2 is YENEEA.

V usage is TRBV14 and J usage is TRBJ1-6; D is unclear. The CDR3 runs to 14 residues. CDR1 and CDR2 (germline): SGHDN, FVKESK. The V gene lost 2 bases and the J gene lost 8 bases, with 10 bases spanning the gap. CDR3 loop: CASSQRNGDSPLHF. CDR3 nucleotide sequence: TGTGCCAGCAGCCAACGGAACGGGGATTCACCCCTCCACTTT.

J is TRBJ2-3 and V is TRBV4-3; the match to TRBD1 covers 7 bases. The CDR3 sequence is 14 residues long. J was trimmed by 6 bases and V by 5 bases; bases with no gene match: 8. Looked up from germline, CDR1 is LGHNA and CDR2 is YSLEER. The CDR3 region is CASSDLDREDTQYF. The CDR3 bases are TGCGCCAGCAGCGATCTCGACAGGGAGGATACGCAGTATTTT.

This chain links TRBV15 with TRBJ1-1; 10 positions agree with TRBD1. The V and J ends lost 1 base and 14 bases, in that order; junction bases with no gene match: 10. CDR1 is LNHNV and CDR2 is YYDKDF in the germline V gene (reference sequence). This CDR3 spans 14 amino acids. The DNA for the CDR3 is TGTGCCACCAGCAGAGGGGGGACAGGGGCCCTGGGGTTCTTT. It is translated as CATSRGGTGALGFF. The full variable domain, completed using reference TRBV15 and TRBJ1-1, is DAMVIQNPRYQVTQFGKPVTLSCSQTLNHNVMYWYQQKSSQAPKLLFHYYDKDFNNEADTPDNFQSRRPNTSFCFLDIRSPGLGDTAMYLCATSRGGTGALGFFGQGTRLTVV.

The rearrangement joins TRBV20-1 to TRBJ1-2, with D unresolved. The CDR3 consists of 11 residues. The V end was cut by 5 bases, the J end by 4 bases, with 8 bases between. Per germline, CDR1 DFQATT and CDR2 SNEGSKA (reference sequence). The CDR3 DNA reads TGCAGTGCTCCCGCGGGCTATGGCTACACCTTC. Protein product: CSAPAGYGYTF.

This clone was detected only once. The V gene is TRBV6-6, the J gene TRBJ1-2, with 7 bases that match TRBD1. Germline lookup yields CDR1 MNHNY and CDR2 SVGAGI (reference sequence). J gave up 6 bases and V 5 bases, and 12 bases lay outside the gene matches. This CDR3 region has 15 residues. As DNA, the CDR3 is TGTGCCAGCAGTCCGAGACCAGACAGGGAAGATGGCTACACCTTC. Translating gives CASSPRPDREDGYTF.

This clone was counted only a few times. The CDR3 region has the DNA TGTGCCAGCAGCACCCCTGCTAATGAAAAACTGTTTTTT. Translated: CASSTPANEKLFF. The rearrangement joins TRBV28 to TRBJ1-4; D is unresolved. Per the germline V gene, CDR1 is MDHEN and CDR2 is SYDVKM. This CDR3 has 13 residues. Trimming removed 6 bases from V and 3 bases from J, with 8 bases in between.

The chain uses TRBV7-6 and TRBJ2-2; 7 nucleotides match TRBD1. V lost 2 bases to trimming and J lost 4 bases; unmatched junction nucleotides: 7. The CDR3 is made up of 16 amino acids. Germline assignment: CDR1 SGHVS and CDR2 FNYEAQ. The CDR3 loop reads CASSLNRGGSTGELFF. In DNA form, the CDR3 reads TGTGCCAGCAGCTTAAACAGGGGTGGGTCCACCGGGGAGCTGTTTTTT.

The chain links TRBV4-3 to TRBJ1-5; D gene uncertain. Germline V CDR1 and CDR2: LGHNA, YSLEER. The CDR3 runs to 14 residues. Trimming pared 4 bases from V and 1 base from J, leaving 8 bases between. CDR3 in DNA: TGCGCCAGCAGCCGAGGACCCAGCAATCAGCCCCAGCATTTT. Amino acids: CASSRGPSNQPQHF.